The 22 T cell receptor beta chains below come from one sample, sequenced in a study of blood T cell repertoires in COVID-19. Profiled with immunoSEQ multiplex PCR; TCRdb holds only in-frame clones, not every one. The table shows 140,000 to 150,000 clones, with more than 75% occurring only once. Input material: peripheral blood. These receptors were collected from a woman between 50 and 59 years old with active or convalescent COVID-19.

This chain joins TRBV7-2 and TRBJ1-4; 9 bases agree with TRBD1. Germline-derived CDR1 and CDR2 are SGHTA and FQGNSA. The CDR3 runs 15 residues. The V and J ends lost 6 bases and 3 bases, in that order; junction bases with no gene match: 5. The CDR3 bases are TGTGCCAGCAGTCACAGGGGGCGGGCTAATGAAAAACTGTTTTTT. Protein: CASSHRGRANEKLFF.

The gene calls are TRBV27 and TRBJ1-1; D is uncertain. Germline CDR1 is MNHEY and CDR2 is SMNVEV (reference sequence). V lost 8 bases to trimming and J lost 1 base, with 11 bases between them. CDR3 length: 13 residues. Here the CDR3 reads CASARLGNTEAFF. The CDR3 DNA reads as TGTGCCAGCGCCCGGCTAGGGAACACTGAAGCTTTCTTT.

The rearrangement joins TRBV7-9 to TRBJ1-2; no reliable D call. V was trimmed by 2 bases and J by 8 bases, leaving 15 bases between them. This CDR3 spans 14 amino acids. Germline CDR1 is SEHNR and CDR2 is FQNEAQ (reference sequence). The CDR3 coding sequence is TGTGCCAGCAGCTTAAAGGGTGTGGGAGGCGGCTACACCTTC. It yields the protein CASSLKGVGGGYTF.

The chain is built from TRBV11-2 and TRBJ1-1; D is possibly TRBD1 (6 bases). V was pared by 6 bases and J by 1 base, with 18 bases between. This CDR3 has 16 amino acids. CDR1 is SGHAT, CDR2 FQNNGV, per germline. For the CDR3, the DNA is TGTGCCAGCAGGGGGGCCACAGGTACCGAGAACACTGAAGCTTTCTTT. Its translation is CASRGATGTENTEAFF.

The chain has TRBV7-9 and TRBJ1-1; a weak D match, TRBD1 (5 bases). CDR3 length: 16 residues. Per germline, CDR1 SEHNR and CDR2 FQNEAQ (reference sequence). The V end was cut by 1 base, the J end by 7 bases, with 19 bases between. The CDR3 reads CASSLGLRDAGGEAFF. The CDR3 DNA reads TGTGCCAGCAGCTTAGGATTGCGGGACGCCGGAGGTGAAGCTTTCTTT. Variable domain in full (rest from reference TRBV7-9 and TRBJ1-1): DTGVSQNPRHKITKRGQNVTFRCDPISEHNRLYWYRQTLGQGPEFLTYFQNEAQLEKSRLLSDRFSAERPKGSFSTLEIQRTEQGDSAMYLCASSLGLRDAGGEAFFGQGTRLTVV.

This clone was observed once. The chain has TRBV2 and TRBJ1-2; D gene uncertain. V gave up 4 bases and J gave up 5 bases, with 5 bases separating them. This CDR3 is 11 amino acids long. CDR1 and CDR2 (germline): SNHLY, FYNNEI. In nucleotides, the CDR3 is TGTGCCAGCAGTGTCAGATATGGCTACACCTTC. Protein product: CASSVRYGYTF.

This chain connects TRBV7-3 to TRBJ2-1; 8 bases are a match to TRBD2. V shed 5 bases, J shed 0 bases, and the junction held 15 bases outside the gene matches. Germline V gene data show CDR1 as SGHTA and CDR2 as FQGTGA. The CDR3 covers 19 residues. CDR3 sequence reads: CASSPQAAGALPSYNEQFF. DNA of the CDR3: TGTGCCAGCAGCCCCCAAGCAGCGGGGGCCCTACCCTCCTACAATGAGCAGTTCTTC.

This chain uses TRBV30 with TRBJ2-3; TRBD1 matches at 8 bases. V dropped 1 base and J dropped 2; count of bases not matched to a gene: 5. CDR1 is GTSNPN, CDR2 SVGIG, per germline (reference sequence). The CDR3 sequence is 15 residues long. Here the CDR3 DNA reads TGTGCCTGGAGTGCCGGGGACAGGTACACAGATACGCAGTATTTT. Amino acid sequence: CAWSAGDRYTDTQYF.

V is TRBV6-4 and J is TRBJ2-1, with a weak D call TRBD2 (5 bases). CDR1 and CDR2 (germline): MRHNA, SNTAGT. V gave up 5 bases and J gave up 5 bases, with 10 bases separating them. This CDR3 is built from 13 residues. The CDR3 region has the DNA TGTGCCAGCAGTCGCAGCGGTAACAATGAGCAGTTCTTC. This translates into CASSRSGNNEQFF.

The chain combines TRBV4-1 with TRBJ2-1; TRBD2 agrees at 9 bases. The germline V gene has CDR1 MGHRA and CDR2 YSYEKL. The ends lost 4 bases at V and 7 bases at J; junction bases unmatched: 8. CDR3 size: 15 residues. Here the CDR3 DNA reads TGCGCCAGCAGCCGCTTAGCGGGAGTTAGAAATGAGCAGTTCTTC. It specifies CASSRLAGVRNEQFF.

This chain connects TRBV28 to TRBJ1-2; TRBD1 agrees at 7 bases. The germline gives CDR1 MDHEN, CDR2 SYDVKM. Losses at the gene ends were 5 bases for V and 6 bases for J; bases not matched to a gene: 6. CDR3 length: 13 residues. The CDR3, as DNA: TGTGCCAGCAGTGATGGACAGGACGATGGCTACACCTTC. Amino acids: CASSDGQDDGYTF.

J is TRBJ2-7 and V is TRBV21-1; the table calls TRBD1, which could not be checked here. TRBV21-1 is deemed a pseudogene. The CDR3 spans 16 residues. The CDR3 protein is CASSNSDRAISYEQYF. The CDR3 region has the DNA TGTGCCAGCAGCAATTCGGACAGGGCCATCTCCTACGAGCAGTACTTC.

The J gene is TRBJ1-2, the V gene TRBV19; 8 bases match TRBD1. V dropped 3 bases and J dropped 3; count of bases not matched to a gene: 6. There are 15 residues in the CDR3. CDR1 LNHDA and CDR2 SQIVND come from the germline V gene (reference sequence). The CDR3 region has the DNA TGTGCCAGTAGTATGGCAGGACAGGGTGACTATGGCTACACCTTC. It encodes CASSMAGQGDYGYTF.

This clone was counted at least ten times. CDR3 in DNA: TGTGCCAGTAGTATAGATCCACAGGTTTCCTACGAGCAGTACTTC. Protein: CASSIDPQVSYEQYF. This sequence joins TRBV19 and TRBJ2-7; D is perhaps TRBD1 (5 bases). In germline, CDR1 is LNHDA, CDR2 SQIVND (reference sequence). The CDR3 totals 15 residues. The V end lost 0 bases, the J end lost 1 base, and 10 bases lay between the germline ends.

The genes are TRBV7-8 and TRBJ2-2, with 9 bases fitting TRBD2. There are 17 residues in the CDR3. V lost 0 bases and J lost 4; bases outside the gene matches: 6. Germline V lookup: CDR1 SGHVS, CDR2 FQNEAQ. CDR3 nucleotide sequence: TGTGCCAGCAGCTTAGCCTCAGCGGGAGGAGGCACCGGGGAGCTGTTTTTT. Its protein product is CASSLASAGGGTGELFF.

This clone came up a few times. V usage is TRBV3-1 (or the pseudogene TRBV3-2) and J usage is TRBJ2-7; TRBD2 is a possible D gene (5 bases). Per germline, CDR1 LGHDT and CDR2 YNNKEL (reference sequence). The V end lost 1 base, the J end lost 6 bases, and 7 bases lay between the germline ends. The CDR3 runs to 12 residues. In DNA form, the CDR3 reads TGTGCCAGCAGCCAAGTCGGGGTCGAGCAGTACTTC. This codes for CASSQVGVEQYF.

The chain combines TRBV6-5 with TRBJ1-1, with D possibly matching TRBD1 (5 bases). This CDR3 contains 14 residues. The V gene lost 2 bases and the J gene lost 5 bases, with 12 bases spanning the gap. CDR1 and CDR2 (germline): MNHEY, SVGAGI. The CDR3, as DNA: TGTGCCAGCAGTTACGGGGGGATTGGAACTGAAGCTTTCTTT. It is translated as CASSYGGIGTEAFF.

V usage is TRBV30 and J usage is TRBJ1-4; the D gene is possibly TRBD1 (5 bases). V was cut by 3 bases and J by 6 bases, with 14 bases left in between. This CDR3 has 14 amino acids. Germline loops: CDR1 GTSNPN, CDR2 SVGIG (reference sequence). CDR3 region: CAWRAGGSYEKLFF. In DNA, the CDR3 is TGTGCCTGGAGGGCGGGGGGTTCCTATGAAAAACTGTTTTTT. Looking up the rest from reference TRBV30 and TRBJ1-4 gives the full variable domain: SQTIHQWPATLVQPVGSPLSLECTVEGTSNPNLYWYRQAAGRGLQLLFYSVGIGQISSEVPQNLSASRPQDRQFILSSKKLLLSDSGFYLCAWRAGGSYEKLFFGSGTQLSVL.

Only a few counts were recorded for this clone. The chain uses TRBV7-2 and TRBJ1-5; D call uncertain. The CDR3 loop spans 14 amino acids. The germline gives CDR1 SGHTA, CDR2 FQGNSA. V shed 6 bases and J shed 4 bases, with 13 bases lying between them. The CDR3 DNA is TGTGCCAGCAGTCTTGGGAGAACTAATCAGCCCCAGCATTTT. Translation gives CASSLGRTNQPQHF.

The CDR3 DNA reads TGTGCCAGCAGCCCGGCGGGAGGCGGCTCCTACGAGCAGTACTTC. Amino acids: CASSPAGGGSYEQYF. This rearrangement joins TRBV3-1 (or the pseudogene TRBV3-2) to TRBJ2-7; 8 bases align to TRBD2. J gave up 0 bases and V 4 bases, and 5 bases lay outside the gene matches. The CDR3 totals 15 residues. Germline V lookup: CDR1 LGHDT, CDR2 YNNKEL (reference sequence).

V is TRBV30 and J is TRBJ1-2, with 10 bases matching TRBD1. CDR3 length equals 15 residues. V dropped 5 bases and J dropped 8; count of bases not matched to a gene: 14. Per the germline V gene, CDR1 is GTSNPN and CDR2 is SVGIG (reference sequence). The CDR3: CAWGWRGQGMGGYTF. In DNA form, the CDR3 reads TGTGCCTGGGGCTGGCGGGGACAGGGGATGGGAGGCTACACCTTC.

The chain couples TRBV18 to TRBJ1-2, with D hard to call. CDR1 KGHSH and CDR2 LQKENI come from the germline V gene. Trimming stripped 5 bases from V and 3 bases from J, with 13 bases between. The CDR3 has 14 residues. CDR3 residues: CASSEQHKYYGYTF. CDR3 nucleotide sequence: TGTGCCAGCTCAGAACAACATAAGTACTATGGCTACACCTTC. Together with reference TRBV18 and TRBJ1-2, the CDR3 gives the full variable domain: NAGVMQNPRHLVRRRGQEARLRCSPMKGHSHVYWYRQLPEEGLKFMVYLQKENIIDESGMPKERFSAEFPKEGPSILRIQQVVRGDSAAYFCASSEQHKYYGYTFGSGTRLTVV.